Listed here is a single T cell receptor beta chain. It lacks a known antigen. Base-call qualities are not available, and no considerably larger clone is one nucleotide away. The data are from a study of T cells and Merkel cell carcinoma outcomes (dated by TCRdb to 2020 to 2022). Background for the entire study: The study examined the tumor T-cell repertoire together with T-cell density as predictors of clinical outcome in patients with Merkel cell carcinoma.

Samples came from patients with Merkel cell carcinoma. The CDR3 has 15 amino acids, counting the end cysteine and phenylalanine. Only the CDR3 portion is preserved as DNA: 45 bases, with reading frame beginning at the first base. V drops 7 bases and J drops 6 bases, leaving 22 bases in between. According to the germline V gene, CDR1 reads LGHNT and CDR2 reads FRNRAP. Library prep was done by the immunoSEQ multiplex PCR assay. What TCRdb holds here is the immuneACCESS table cut down to in-frame rearrangements. Part of the clones is not present; checked against another copy, under half of the missing clones reflect an unresolved V gene, and the others are unexplained. The sample data list fewer than 25,000 clones, and over 75% of these were observed just once. The top ten hold approximately 3.3% of the sample. The paper as a whole reports these results and caveats: T-cell repertoire features combined with T-cell density were reported to predict clinical outcomes in Merkel cell carcinoma patients.

The rearrangement joined TRBV12-5 to TRBJ2-7; the D gene remains uncertain. The sequence was collected from a human donor with Merkel cell carcinoma. Sequenced input: tumor tissue from Merkel cell carcinoma. In nucleotide form, the sequence is TGTGCTAGTGCCCTACCCGCCGGGCAGCTGGTCGAGCAGTACTTC. This gives the protein CASALPAGQLVEQYF.